What follows are 20 T cell receptor beta chains derived from one specimen sequenced in a study of radiotherapy plus CTLA-4 blockade in lung cancer. Clones were sequenced by immunoSEQ multiplex PCR, and TCRdb holds only the in-frame ones, with some missing. The sample consists of some 70,000 clones, roughly four fifths of them appearing once. The source was peripheral blood, collected from a patient treated with radiotherapy plus ipilimumab. These receptors were obtained from a human donor with non-small cell lung cancer who had a partial response to radiotherapy plus ipilimumab.

The V call is TRBV18, the J call TRBJ2-6; D is possibly TRBD1 (6 bases). The germline V and J ends were trimmed by 3 bases and 4 bases, with 16 bases remaining between them. Germline CDR1 KGHSH, CDR2 LQKENI. There are 17 residues in the CDR3. The CDR3: CASSPTGPGTGANVLTF. The CDR3 DNA follows: TGTGCCAGCTCACCCACAGGACCCGGGACAGGGGCCAACGTCCTGACTTTC.

The CDR3 sequence: CASRSPGTGDTGELFF. As DNA, the CDR3 is TGCGCCAGCAGATCCCCCGGGACAGGGGACACCGGGGAGCTGTTTTTT. The chain combines TRBV5-1 with TRBJ2-2; 10 bases are shared with TRBD1. Unmatched junction bases numbered 7, after V lost 5 bases and J lost 3 bases. Germline V gives CDR1 SGHRS, CDR2 YFSETQ. The CDR3 consists of 16 residues.

J is TRBJ2-5 and V is TRBV19; 10 bases line up with TRBD2. Germline trimming cut 4 bases from V and 4 bases from J; bases unmatched to any gene: 6. The CDR3 sequence is 15 residues long. Germline assignment: CDR1 LNHDA and CDR2 SQIVND (reference sequence). CDR3 residues: CASSTPAGGRETQYF. The CDR3 coding sequence is TGTGCCAGTAGTACCCCAGCGGGAGGGCGAGAGACCCAGTACTTC.

A single count supports this clone. The chain links TRBV18 to TRBJ2-7; D is uncertain. Between the trimmed V and J ends, which lost 3 bases and 4 bases, there was a span of 7 bases. The CDR3 loop spans 12 amino acids. Germline CDR1 and CDR2: KGHSH and LQKENI. Here the CDR3 reads CASSPSNYEQYF. CDR3 DNA sequence: TGTGCCAGCTCACCTTCCAATTACGAGCAGTACTTC.

This chain uses TRBV28 with TRBJ2-1; D gene ambiguous. The CDR3 spans 13 residues. Germline V gene sequence: CDR1 MDHEN, CDR2 SYDVKM. Trimming took off 5 bases at V and 2 bases at J, with 7 bases between the two ends. DNA of the CDR3: TGTGCCAGCAGTCATACTACCTACAATGAGCAGTTCTTC. Translation: CASSHTTYNEQFF. Filled out from reference TRBV28 and TRBJ2-1, the complete variable domain reads DVKVTQSSRYLVKRTGEKVFLECVQDMDHENMFWYRQDPGLGLRLIYFSYDVKMKEKGDIPEGYSVSREKKERFSLILESASTNQTSMYLCASSHTTYNEQFFGPGTRLTVL.

The chain recombines TRBV18 with TRBJ1-1, with TRBD1 matching over 10 bases. CDR1 is KGHSH, CDR2 LQKENI, per germline. The CDR3 length is 14 residues. The junction had 9 bases not matched to a gene; V was cut back by 2 bases and J by 12 bases. CDR3 in DNA: TGTGCCAGCTCACCAATGACAGGGGGCGAGGCAACTTTCTTT. It is translated as CASSPMTGGEATFF.

V and J are TRBV11-2 and TRBJ2-1, with TRBD2 identical over 8 bases. The germline V gene has CDR1 SGHAT and CDR2 FQNNGV. The V gene end was trimmed by 9 bases and the J gene end by 7 bases; junction bases not matched to a gene: 17. CDR3 size: 16 residues. CDR3 amino acids: CASRGSRAGVENEQFF. CDR3 nucleotide sequence: TGTGCCAGTAGGGGGTCCCGAGCGGGAGTAGAAAATGAGCAGTTCTTC.

The genes are TRBV29-1 and TRBJ2-2, with TRBD2 as a possible D gene (5 bases). The germline gives CDR1 SQVTM, CDR2 ANQGSEA. Trimming left V 7 bases short and J 1 base short, with 7 bases between. The CDR3 loop spans 12 amino acids. The CDR3 here is CSGSGNTGELFF. In DNA form, the CDR3 reads TGCAGCGGCAGCGGGAACACCGGGGAGCTGTTTTTT.

The CDR3 loop is CASSANRGNEQFF. In DNA form, the CDR3 reads TGTGCCAGCTCAGCAAACAGGGGGAATGAGCAGTTCTTC. This chain uses TRBV18 with TRBJ2-1, with 8 bases aligning to TRBD1. Unmatched junction bases numbered 4, after V lost 5 bases and J lost 7 bases. The CDR3 covers 13 residues. Per germline, CDR1 KGHSH and CDR2 LQKENI.

CDR3 region: CASIYAVGETQYF. As DNA, the CDR3 is TGTGCCAGCATATACGCGGTGGGAGAGACCCAGTACTTC. This chain joins TRBV2 and TRBJ2-5; D gene ambiguous. The CDR3 length is 13 residues. Per the germline V gene, CDR1 is SNHLY and CDR2 is FYNNEI. Trimming took 7 bases from V and 4 from J, leaving 13 bases between them. Complete variable domain (other parts from reference TRBV2 and TRBJ2-5): EPEVTQTPSHQVTQMGQEVILRCVPISNHLYFYWYRQILGQKVEFLVSFYNNEISEKSEIFDDQFSVERPDGSNFTLKIRSTKLEDSAMYFCASIYAVGETQYFGPGTRLLVL.

The rearrangement uses TRBV7-9 and TRBJ2-7; 8 bases line up with TRBD1. This CDR3 comprises 15 residues. The germline CDR1 and CDR2 sequences are SEHNR and FQNEAQ (reference sequence). V shed 1 base and J 7 bases; nucleotides not matched to a gene: 9. The CDR3 here is CASSLEYAGGREQYF. DNA for the CDR3: TGTGCCAGCAGCTTAGAGTACGCAGGGGGCAGAGAGCAGTACTTC.

V gene TRBV6-5 combines with J gene TRBJ2-7; 9 bases map to TRBD2. Germline values: CDR1 MNHEY, CDR2 SVGAGI. This CDR3 is built from 16 residues. J gave up 2 bases and V 0 bases, and 5 bases lay outside the gene matches. CDR3 residues: CASSYSSSGIAYEQYF. Written as DNA, the CDR3 is TGTGCCAGCAGTTACTCTTCTAGCGGGATAGCCTACGAGCAGTACTTC.

The rearrangement uses TRBV5-1 and TRBJ1-2; no definite D call. The germline V and J ends were trimmed by 0 bases and 10 bases, with 10 bases remaining between them. The CDR3 covers 12 residues. From germline, CDR1 is SGHRS and CDR2 YFSETQ. DNA of the CDR3: TGCGCCAGCAGCTTGGAGCCCGCTTCCTACACCTTC. It yields the protein CASSLEPASYTF.

The J gene is TRBJ2-1, the V gene TRBV7-2; 13 bases line up with TRBD2. The CDR3 is made up of 15 amino acids. V shed 5 bases and J 4 bases; nucleotides not matched to a gene: 2. The germline gives CDR1 SGHTA, CDR2 FQGNSA. The CDR3 nucleotides are TGTGCCAGCAGCCCGGGACTAGCGGGGTACAATGAGCAGTTCTTC. Its protein product is CASSPGLAGYNEQFF.

This clone was observed a handful of times. The chain couples TRBV27 to TRBJ2-5; TRBD1 is a possible D gene (5 bases). Germline V gene sequence: CDR1 MNHEY, CDR2 SMNVEV (reference sequence). CDR3 length: 13 amino acids. The ends were cut back, 3 bases at V and 4 bases at J, with 9 bases in the middle. CDR3 residues: CASSFAGIETQYF. For the CDR3, the DNA is TGTGCCAGCAGTTTTGCAGGGATAGAGACCCAGTACTTC.

This clone was counted a few times. The chain joins TRBV7-3 to TRBJ1-1; a possible D gene is TRBD1 (5 bases). The ends were cut back, 5 bases at V and 4 bases at J, with 11 bases in the middle. The CDR3 extends over 13 amino acids. Looked up from germline, CDR1 is SGHTA and CDR2 is FQGTGA. The CDR3 coding sequence is TGTGCCAGCAGCCCCCCGGGGGTCACTGAAGCTTTCTTT. Amino acid sequence: CASSPPGVTEAFF.

The J gene is TRBJ1-2, the V gene TRBV27, with 8 bases fitting TRBD1. The CDR3 runs to 13 residues. Germline V gene data show CDR1 as MNHEY and CDR2 as SMNVEV (reference sequence). J was trimmed by 4 bases and V by 6 bases; bases with no gene match: 4. The CDR3 protein is CASSRGQGYGYTF. The CDR3 region has the DNA TGTGCCAGCAGCCGCGGACAGGGCTATGGCTACACCTTC.

The chain joins TRBV18 to TRBJ2-3; tentatively, D is TRBD2 (7 bases). V was cut by 3 bases and J by 4 bases, with 11 bases left in between. The CDR3 consists of 14 residues. Looked up from germline, CDR1 is KGHSH and CDR2 is LQKENI. The CDR3 protein is CASSPAGAPDTQYF. The CDR3 region has the DNA TGTGCCAGCTCACCCGCGGGGGCCCCAGATACGCAGTATTTT.

V is TRBV11-2 and J is TRBJ1-1, with 8 bases aligning to TRBD1. With V trimmed by 4 bases and J by 1 base, 2 bases remained unmatched. CDR1 SGHAT and CDR2 FQNNGV come from the germline V gene. The CDR3 length is 14 residues. CDR3 in amino acids: CASSYGQGNTEAFF. DNA for the CDR3: TGTGCCAGCAGCTACGGACAGGGGAACACTGAAGCTTTCTTT.

This chain uses TRBV28 with TRBJ1-4; a weak D match, TRBD1 (5 bases). Germline V gene data show CDR1 as MDHEN and CDR2 as SYDVKM. The CDR3 length is 14 residues. The V end lost 6 bases, the J end lost 7 bases, and 15 bases lay between the germline ends. The CDR3 here is CASSYGGEGEKLFF. The CDR3 DNA is TGTGCCAGCAGCTATGGGGGGGAGGGTGAAAAACTGTTTTTT.